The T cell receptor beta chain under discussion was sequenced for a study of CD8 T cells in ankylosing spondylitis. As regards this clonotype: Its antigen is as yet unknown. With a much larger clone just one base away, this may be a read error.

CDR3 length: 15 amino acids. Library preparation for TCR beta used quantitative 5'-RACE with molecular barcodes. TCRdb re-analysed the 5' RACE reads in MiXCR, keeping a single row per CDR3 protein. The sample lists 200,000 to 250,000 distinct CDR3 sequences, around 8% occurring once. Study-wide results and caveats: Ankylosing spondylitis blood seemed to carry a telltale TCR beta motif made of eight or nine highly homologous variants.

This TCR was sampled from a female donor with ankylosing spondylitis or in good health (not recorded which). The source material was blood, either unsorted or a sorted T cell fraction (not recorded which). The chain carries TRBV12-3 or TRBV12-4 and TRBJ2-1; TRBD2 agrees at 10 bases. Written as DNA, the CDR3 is TGTGTCAGCAGTTTAAGGGCTAGCGGGAGCGATGAGCAGTTCTTC. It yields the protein CVSSLRASGSDEQFF.